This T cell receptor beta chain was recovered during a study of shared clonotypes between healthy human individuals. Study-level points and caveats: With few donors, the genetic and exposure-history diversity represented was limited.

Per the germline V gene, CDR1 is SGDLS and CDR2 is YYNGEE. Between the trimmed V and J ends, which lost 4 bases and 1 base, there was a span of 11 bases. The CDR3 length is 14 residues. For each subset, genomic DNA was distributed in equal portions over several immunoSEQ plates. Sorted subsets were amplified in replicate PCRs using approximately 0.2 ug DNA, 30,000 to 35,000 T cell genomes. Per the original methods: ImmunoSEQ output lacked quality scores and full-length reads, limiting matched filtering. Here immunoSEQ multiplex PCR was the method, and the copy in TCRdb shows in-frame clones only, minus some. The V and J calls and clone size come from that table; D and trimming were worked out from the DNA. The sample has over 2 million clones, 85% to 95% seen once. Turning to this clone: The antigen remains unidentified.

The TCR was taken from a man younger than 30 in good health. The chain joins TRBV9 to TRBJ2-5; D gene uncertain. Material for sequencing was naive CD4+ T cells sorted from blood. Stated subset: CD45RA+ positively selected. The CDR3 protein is CASSSYVGQETQYF. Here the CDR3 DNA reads TGTGCCAGCAGCTCCTATGTGGGCCAAGAGACCCAGTACTTC.